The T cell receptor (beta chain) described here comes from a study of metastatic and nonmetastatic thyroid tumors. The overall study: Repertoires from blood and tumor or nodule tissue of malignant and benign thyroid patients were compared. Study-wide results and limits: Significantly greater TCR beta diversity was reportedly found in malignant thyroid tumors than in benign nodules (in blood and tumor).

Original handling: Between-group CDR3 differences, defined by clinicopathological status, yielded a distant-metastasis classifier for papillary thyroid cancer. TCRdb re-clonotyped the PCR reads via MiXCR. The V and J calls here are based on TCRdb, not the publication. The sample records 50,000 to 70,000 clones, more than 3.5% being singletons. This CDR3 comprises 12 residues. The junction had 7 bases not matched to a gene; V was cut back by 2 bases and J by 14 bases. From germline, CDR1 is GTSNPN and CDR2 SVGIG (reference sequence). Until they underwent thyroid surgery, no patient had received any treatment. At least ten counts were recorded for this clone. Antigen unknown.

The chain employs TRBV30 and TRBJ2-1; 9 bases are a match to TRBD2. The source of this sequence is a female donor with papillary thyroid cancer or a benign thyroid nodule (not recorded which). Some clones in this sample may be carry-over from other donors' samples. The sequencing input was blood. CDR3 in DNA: TGTGCCTGGAGTAGGTCCGGGACTAGCAAGTTCTTC. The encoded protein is CAWSRSGTSKFF.